The entry that follows covers one T cell receptor beta chain sequence. These data are taken from a study of metastatic and nonmetastatic thyroid tumors. Study summary: From malignant and benign thyroid patients, repertoires in blood and in tumor or nodule tissue were compared.

The junction had 3 bases not matched to a gene; V was cut back by 0 bases and J by 7 bases. Germline CDR1 is KGHSH and CDR2 is LQKENI. The CDR3 runs 15 residues. Every patient underwent thyroid surgery untreated. TCRdb re-analyzed the PCR reads through MiXCR. This table holds roughly 30,000 clones, roughly 29% found once. Input material: blood. J is TRBJ1-2 and V is TRBV18, with TRBD1 matching over 12 bases. The TCR originated in a female donor with papillary thyroid cancer or a benign thyroid nodule (not recorded which). Some clones in this sample may be carry-over from other donors' samples. The DNA of the CDR3 is TGTGCCAGCTCACCACCGGGGACAGGGGGCTTTGGCTACACCTTC. It codes for CASSPPGTGGFGYTF.